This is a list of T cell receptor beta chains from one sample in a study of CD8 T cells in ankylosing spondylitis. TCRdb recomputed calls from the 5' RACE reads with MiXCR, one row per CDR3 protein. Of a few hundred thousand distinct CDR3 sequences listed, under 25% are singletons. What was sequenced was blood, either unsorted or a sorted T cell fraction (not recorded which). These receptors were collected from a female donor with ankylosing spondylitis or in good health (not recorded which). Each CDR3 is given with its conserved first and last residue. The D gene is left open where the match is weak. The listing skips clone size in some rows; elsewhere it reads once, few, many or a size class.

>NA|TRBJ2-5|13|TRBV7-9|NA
TGTGCCAGCAGCTTTTACAGCCAAGAGACCCAGTACTTC
CASSFYSQETQYF
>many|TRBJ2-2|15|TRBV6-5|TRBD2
TGTGCCAGCAGTTACGGCGGGGGAGCCACCGGGGAGCTGTTTTTT
CASSYGGGATGELFF
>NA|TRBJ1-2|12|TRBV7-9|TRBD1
TGTGCCAGCAGCCAAACAGGGGTCGGCTACACCTTC
CASSQTGVGYTF
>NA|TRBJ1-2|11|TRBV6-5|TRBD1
TGTGCCGCAACAGGGGGGTATGGCTACACCTTC
CAATGGYGYTF
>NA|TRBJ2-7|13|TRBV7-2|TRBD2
TGTGCCAGCAGCTCGCAGGGCGGGAGCGAGCAGTACTTC
CASSSQGGSEQYF
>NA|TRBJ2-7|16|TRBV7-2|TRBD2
TGTGCCAGCAGCTTAGCTAGCGGGAGGGCCCAATACGAGCAGTACTTC
CASSLASGRAQYEQYF
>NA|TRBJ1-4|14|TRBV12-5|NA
TGTGCTAGTGGAGAGGGGGGGCCGCGGGAAAAACTGTTTTTT
CASGEGGPREKLFF
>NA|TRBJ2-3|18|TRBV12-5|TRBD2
TGTGCTAGTGGTTCCGGGACTAGCGGGACCCGTAGCACAGATACGCAGTATTTT
CASGSGTSGTRSTDTQYF
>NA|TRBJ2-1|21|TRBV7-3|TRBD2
TGTGCCAGCAGCTTAAGGGCCGGGACTAGCGGGAGGCTTATCGGGCGCAATGAGCAGTTCTTC
CASSLRAGTSGRLIGRNEQFF
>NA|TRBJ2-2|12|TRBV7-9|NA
TGTGCCAGCAGCCCGGACAGTCGGGAGCTGTTTTTT
CASSPDSRELFF
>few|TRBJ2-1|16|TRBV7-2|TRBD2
TGTGCCAGCAGCTTAAAGATTAGCGGGAGAGGCCATGAGCAGTTCTTC
CASSLKISGRGHEQFF
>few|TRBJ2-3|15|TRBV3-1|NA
TGTGCCAGCAGCCTCAACTTAATCCGCACAGATACGCAGTATTTT
CASSLNLIRTDTQYF
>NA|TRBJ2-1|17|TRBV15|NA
TGTGCCACCAGCTCCCGACTACCCAGTGGCACCTACAATGAGCAGTTCTTC
CATSSRLPSGTYNEQFF
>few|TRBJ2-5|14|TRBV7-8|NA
TGTGCCAGCAGCCACGGACCCCGGGCAGAGACCCAGTACTTC
CASSHGPRAETQYF
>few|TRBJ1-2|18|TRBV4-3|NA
TGCGCCAGCAGCCAGCAAGTACCCCGCGGGACGGCTAACTATGGCTACACCTTC
CASSQQVPRGTANYGYTF
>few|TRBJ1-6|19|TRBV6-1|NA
TGTGCCAGCAGTCCCGGTAGACCCTCAACAGGGCGGGATAATTCACCCCTCCACTTT
CASSPGRPSTGRDNSPLHF
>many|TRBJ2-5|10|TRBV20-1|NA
TGCAGCGAGGGGAAAGAGACCCAGTACTTC
CSEGKETQYF
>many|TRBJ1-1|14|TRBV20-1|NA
TGCAGTGCTAGAGAGGATACCACGAACACTGAAGCTTTCTTT
CSAREDTTNTEAFF
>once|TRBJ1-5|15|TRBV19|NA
TGTGCCAGTAGTACGACTTTGAGCAGCAATCAGCCCCAGCATTTT
CASSTTLSSNQPQHF
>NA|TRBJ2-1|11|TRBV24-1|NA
TGTGCCACAGGGTTTAACAATGAGCAGTTCTTC
CATGFNNEQFF
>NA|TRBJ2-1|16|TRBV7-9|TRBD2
TGTGCCAGCAGCCTATCTGGAGCGGGAGAATGGAATGAGCAGTTCTTC
CASSLSGAGEWNEQFF
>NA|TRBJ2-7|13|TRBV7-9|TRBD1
TGTGCCAGCACTGGGACAGGGACGAACGAGCAGTACTTC
CASTGTGTNEQYF
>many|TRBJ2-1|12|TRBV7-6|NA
TGTGCCAGCAGCTTAGCCGACAATGAGCAGTTCTTC
CASSLADNEQFF
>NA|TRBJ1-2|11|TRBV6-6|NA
TGTGCCAGCAGTTTCTCTAGGGGCTACACCTTC
CASSFSRGYTF
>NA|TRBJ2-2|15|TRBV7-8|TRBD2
TGTGCCAGCTCCGGAGCGGGAGGCGGCACCGGGGAGCTGTTTTTT
CASSGAGGGTGELFF
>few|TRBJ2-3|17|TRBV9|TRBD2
TGTGCCAGCAGCGTTAGCGGGAGGGGGTTTTATACAGATACGCAGTATTTT
CASSVSGRGFYTDTQYF